The 24 T cell receptor beta chains listed next were all sequenced from one sample in a study of vaccination and CD4 T cells after COVID-19. Sample treatment: approximately 10-day PBMC culture with coronavirus spike peptide pools or control peptides (ViraFEST assay). Cultured CD4+ T-cell DNA underwent Oncomine TCR Beta short-read sequencing. TCRdb re-called the PCR reads with MiXCR, one entry per CDR3 protein. The sample includes about 4,400 distinct CDR3 sequences, less than 45% seen only once; the top ten take 56%. Their specific antigens are unknown. The specimen comprised CD4+ T cells from blood, cultured in vitro, sampled after SARS-CoV-2 vaccination. Every receptor here comes from a human donor who had recovered from COVID-19.

This sequence joins TRBV12-5 and TRBJ2-7; the match to TRBD1 covers 10 bases. This CDR3 contains 14 residues. Germline loops: CDR1 LGHNT, CDR2 FRNRAP. V was pared by 8 bases and J by 2 bases, with 6 bases of the junction left unmatched. The CDR3 sequence is CASSTGTGAYEQYF. The CDR3 DNA follows: TGTGCTAGTTCGACCGGGACAGGGGCCTACGAGCAGTACTTC.

This clonotype was seen more than once but under ten times. The CDR3 loop is CASTPWGLTYEQYF. The DNA of the CDR3 is TGTGCCAGCACCCCGTGGGGGCTTACCTACGAGCAGTACTTC. The rearrangement uses TRBV21-1 and TRBJ2-7; the D segment call TRBD1 is taken from the table without a DNA check. TRBV21-1 constitutes a pseudogene. The CDR3 loop spans 14 amino acids.

The V and J genes are TRBV20-1 and TRBJ2-7; 7 bases are a match to TRBD2. Germline V gene lookup returns CDR1 DFQATT and CDR2 SNEGSKA (reference sequence). This CDR3 has 14 amino acids. The V and J ends lost 6 bases and 2 bases, in that order; junction bases with no gene match: 10. CDR3 DNA: TGCAGTGCCAGACCTAGCGGCCTGACCTACGAGCAGTACTTC. It is translated as CSARPSGLTYEQYF.

The V call is TRBV10-2, the J call TRBJ1-2; 7 bases are shared with TRBD1. The V gene's germline CDR1 is WSHSY and CDR2 SAAADI. After removal of 6 bases from V and 1 base from J, the junction contained 5 bases not matched to a gene. This CDR3 is 14 amino acids long. The CDR3 nucleotides read TGCGCCAGCAGCCGGGACAGCTTTAACTATGGCTACACCTTC. It encodes CASSRDSFNYGYTF.

This chain uses TRBV2 with TRBJ1-2; D ambiguous. Trimming removed 4 bases from V and 0 bases from J, with 9 bases in between. CDR3 size: 14 residues. Germline V gene sequence: CDR1 SNHLY, CDR2 FYNNEI. CDR3 loop: CASSAAGANYGYTF. The CDR3 DNA sequence: TGTGCCAGCAGTGCGGCAGGAGCTAACTATGGCTACACCTTC. The entire variable domain, with the rest obtained from reference TRBV2 and TRBJ1-2, is as follows: EPEVTQTPSHQVTQMGQEVILRCVPISNHLYFYWYRQILGQKVEFLVSFYNNEISEKSEIFDDQFSVERPDGSNFTLKIRSTKLEDSAMYFCASSAAGANYGYTFGSGTRLTVV.

CDR3 nucleotides: TGTGCCTGGAGTCTCCGGGGGAGTTCTACCGGGGAGCTGTTTTTT. This sequence encodes CAWSLRGSSTGELFF. The rearrangement links TRBV30 to TRBJ2-2; a possible D gene is TRBD2 (6 bases). The germline gives CDR1 GTSNPN, CDR2 SVGIG (reference sequence). Deletions cut 2 bases from V and 5 bases from J, with 15 bases between. This CDR3 comprises 15 residues. Based on the CDR3 plus reference TRBV30 and TRBJ2-2, the full variable domain is SQTIHQWPATLVQPVGSPLSLECTVEGTSNPNLYWYRQAAGRGLQLLFYSVGIGQISSEVPQNLSASRPQDRQFILSSKKLLLSDSGFYLCAWSLRGSSTGELFFGEGSRLTVL.

This clonotype has just a few counts. This sequence joins TRBV7-2 and TRBJ1-2; unclear D gene. CDR1 is SGHTA, CDR2 FQGNSA, per germline. The CDR3 runs to 12 residues. The V gene lost 3 bases and the J gene lost 7 bases, with 9 bases spanning the gap. This chain's CDR3 is CASSFEGIGYTF. The CDR3 nucleotides are TGTGCCAGCAGCTTCGAGGGAATTGGCTACACCTTC.

The chain has TRBV7-8 and TRBJ2-1; 10 bases are a match to TRBD1. The germline V gene has CDR1 SGHVS and CDR2 FQNEAQ. Trimming at V came to 3 bases and at J to 4 bases, leaving 9 bases not matched to a gene. The CDR3 length is 17 residues. CDR3 in DNA: TGTGCCAGCAGCTTCAAACCCCGGGACAGGGGATACAATGAGCAGTTCTTC. Amino acid sequence: CASSFKPRDRGYNEQFF.

This clonotype turned up a few times. J is TRBJ2-5 and V is TRBV6-1; tentatively, D is TRBD2 (6 bases). CDR3 length equals 14 residues. Germline values: CDR1 MNHNS, CDR2 SASEGT. Deletions cut 5 bases from V and 5 bases from J, with 15 bases between. CDR3 loop: CASSLLGGSETQYF. CDR3 in DNA: TGTGCCAGCAGTCTCCTCGGGGGATCGGAGACCCAGTACTTC.

This clonotype was observed a few times. This chain links TRBV11-2 with TRBJ2-7, with D possibly TRBD2 on 7 matching bases. V was trimmed by 8 bases and J by 5 bases, leaving 19 bases between them. The CDR3 sequence is 14 residues long. Germline CDR1 is SGHAT and CDR2 is FQNNGV. The DNA for the CDR3 is TGTGCCAGCGCAGCGGGACACCGGTGGGACGAGCAGTACTTC. As protein: CASAAGHRWDEQYF.

This clonotype has a handful of counts. V and J are TRBV27 and TRBJ2-1, with TRBD2 identical over 10 bases. The length of the CDR3 is 15 residues. Looked up from germline, CDR1 is MNHEY and CDR2 is SMNVEV (reference sequence). V lost 5 bases and J lost 5; bases outside the gene matches: 6. CDR3 sequence reads: CASSVLAGVNNEQFF. The CDR3 DNA sequence: TGTGCCAGCAGTGTCCTAGCGGGGGTAAACAATGAGCAGTTCTTC.

This clonotype came up a few times. V gene TRBV27 combines with J gene TRBJ2-3, with TRBD1 as a possible D gene (5 bases). Trimming removed 7 bases from V and 4 bases from J, with 18 bases in between. CDR1 and CDR2 from the germline V gene are MNHEY and SMNVEV (reference sequence). The CDR3 runs 15 residues. The DNA for the CDR3 is TGTGCCAGCACCCAATTAGGGGTAGGGGCAGATACGCAGTATTTT. This gives the protein CASTQLGVGADTQYF.

The genes are TRBV7-8 and TRBJ2-3; unclear D gene. V lost 5 bases to trimming and J lost 3 bases, with 18 bases between them. CDR1 and CDR2 from the germline V gene are SGHVS and FQNEAQ. The CDR3 extends over 16 amino acids. The CDR3 protein is CASSPRRWPETDTQYF. DNA of the CDR3: TGTGCCAGCAGCCCCCGGCGGTGGCCAGAGACAGATACGCAGTATTTT. Complete variable domain (other parts from reference TRBV7-8 and TRBJ2-3): GAGVSQSPRYKVAKRGQDVALRCDPISGHVSLFWYQQALGQGPEFLTYFQNEAQLDKSGLPSDRFFAERPEGSVSTLKIQRTQQEDSAVYLCASSPRRWPETDTQYFGPGTRLTVL.

This clonotype was observed a handful of times. This chain links TRBV7-9 with TRBJ2-5, with no clear D. The CDR3 runs 13 residues. The V end was cut by 0 bases, the J end by 5 bases, with 7 bases between. Germline V gene sequence: CDR1 SEHNR, CDR2 FQNEAQ (reference sequence). DNA of the CDR3: TGTGCCAGCAGCTTAGCCCGTTGGGAGACCCAGTACTTC. Encoded protein: CASSLARWETQYF.

This clonotype occurred a few times. The V call is TRBV10-3, the J call TRBJ1-1; D is uncertain. The CDR3 covers 15 residues. The ends were cut back, 0 bases at V and 7 bases at J, with 15 bases in the middle. Germline values: CDR1 ENHRY, CDR2 SYGVKD. CDR3 sequence (DNA): TGTGCCATCAGTGAGTCTATGGGAGGGAGAGTTGAAGCTTTCTTT. It specifies CAISESMGGRVEAFF.

The chain carries TRBV2 and TRBJ2-2; 7 positions match TRBD1. Trimming at V came to 8 bases and at J to 1 base, leaving 7 bases not matched to a gene. The CDR3 is 15 amino acids. CDR1 SNHLY and CDR2 FYNNEI come from the germline V gene. CDR3 in DNA: TGTGCCAGCTCCAGGCAGGGGGTGAACACCGGGGAGCTGTTTTTT. Encoded protein: CASSRQGVNTGELFF.

The sample holds one count of this clonotype. This rearrangement joins TRBV7-2 to TRBJ2-4, with 9 bases aligning to TRBD1. J lost 0 bases, V lost 5 bases, and 14 bases had no gene match. The CDR3 is 19 residues long. CDR1 is SGHTA, CDR2 FQGNSA, per germline. Written as DNA, the CDR3 is TGTGCCAGCAGCCCCAACAGGGGGCGTTTACACCTAGCCAAAAACATTCAGTACTTC. It encodes CASSPNRGRLHLAKNIQYF. Variable domain in full (rest from reference TRBV7-2 and TRBJ2-4): GAGVSQSPSNKVTEKGKDVELRCDPISGHTALYWYRQSLGQGLEFLIYFQGNSAPDKSGLPSDRFSAERTGGSVSTLTIQRTQQEDSAVYLCASSPNRGRLHLAKNIQYFGAGTRLSVL.

This clonotype has more than one count but fewer than ten. The V and J genes are TRBV21-1 and TRBJ1-1. TRBV21-1 is noted as a pseudogene. The CDR3 has 14 residues. CDR3 nucleotide sequence: TGTGCCAGCAGCCCTCGGACGGCAAACACTGAAGCTTTCTTT. This codes for CASSPRTANTEAFF.

The chain employs TRBV7-2 and TRBJ1-5; D may be TRBD1 (5 bases). Trimming cost V 5 bases and J 3 bases, with 14 bases left between them. Germline CDR1 reads SGHTA; CDR2 reads FQGNSA. This CDR3 comprises 15 residues. The CDR3 DNA is TGTGCCAGCAGCCCCCTCAGGGAGGCCAATCAGCCCCAGCATTTT. The encoded protein is CASSPLREANQPQHF.

Remarks on this clonotype: Germline is not matched at one junction end, which may reflect a read error. V usage is TRBV5-1 and J usage is TRBJ2-7, with D perhaps given as TRBD1 or TRBD2 (5 bases each). Germline V gene sequence: CDR1 SGHRS, CDR2 YFSETQ. CDR3 length: 13 residues. CDR3: CASSSGRGYGQYF. DNA for the CDR3: TGCGCCAGCAGCTCGGGACGGGGCTACGGGCAGTACTTC.

This rearrangement joins TRBV11-2 to TRBJ2-7, with a weak D call TRBD1 (5 bases). The CDR3 spans 14 residues. Germline V gene sequence: CDR1 SGHAT, CDR2 FQNNGV. Trimming left V 1 base short and J 1 base short, with 8 bases between. The CDR3 region has the DNA TGTGCCAGCAGCTTAGTGCAGGGATCCTACGAGCAGTACTTC. It codes for CASSLVQGSYEQYF.

The sample holds a few counts of this clonotype. The V and J genes are TRBV11-3 and TRBJ1-1; 7 nucleotides match TRBD1. Germline CDR1 is SGHNT and CDR2 is YENEEA. The CDR3 extends over 12 amino acids. V lost 2 bases to trimming and J lost 11 bases; unmatched junction nucleotides: 5. As DNA, the CDR3 is TGTGCCAGCAGCTTATTCACAGGGGACGCTTTCTTT. Translated, it gives CASSLFTGDAFF.

The chain carries TRBV30 and TRBJ2-3; D is ambiguous. The germline CDR1 and CDR2 sequences are GTSNPN and SVGIG (reference sequence). The CDR3 is made up of 12 amino acids. V was clipped by 0 bases and J by 1 base, with 2 bases between them. For the CDR3, the DNA is TGTGCCTGGAGTGTAGGCACAGATACGCAGTATTTT. Encoded protein: CAWSVGTDTQYF.

The chain has TRBV12-3 or TRBV12-4 and TRBJ1-5; D not certain. The V gene lost 7 bases and the J gene lost 4 bases, with 14 bases spanning the gap. The CDR3 has 14 residues. Here the CDR3 DNA reads TGTGCCAGCACCCAAACGCAGAGAAATCAGCCCCAGCATTTT. As protein: CASTQTQRNQPQHF.